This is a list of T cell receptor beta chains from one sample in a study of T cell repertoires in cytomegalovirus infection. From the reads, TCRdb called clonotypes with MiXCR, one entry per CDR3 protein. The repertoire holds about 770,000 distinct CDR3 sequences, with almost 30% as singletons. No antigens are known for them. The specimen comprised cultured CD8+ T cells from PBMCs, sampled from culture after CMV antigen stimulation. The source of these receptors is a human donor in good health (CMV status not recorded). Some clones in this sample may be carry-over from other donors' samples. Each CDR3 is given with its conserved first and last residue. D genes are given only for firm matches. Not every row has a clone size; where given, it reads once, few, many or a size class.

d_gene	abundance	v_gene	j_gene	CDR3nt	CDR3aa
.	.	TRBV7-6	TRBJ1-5	TGTGCCAGCAGCCGAGAGGCAGGGGTGCAACTTAATCAGCCCCAGCATTTT	CASSREAGVQLNQPQHF
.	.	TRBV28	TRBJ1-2	TGTGCCAGCCTCCGGGACACCCATCTTAACTATGGCTACACCTTC	CASLRDTHLNYGYTF
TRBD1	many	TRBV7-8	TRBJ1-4	TGTGCCAGCAGTCTCAACAGGGGGCAGGGTGAAAAACTGTTTTTT	CASSLNRGQGEKLFF
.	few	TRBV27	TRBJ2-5	TGTGCCAGCAGAAAGGCCGACCCGAGGGAGACCCAGTACTTC	CASRKADPRETQYF
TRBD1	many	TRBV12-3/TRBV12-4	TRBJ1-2	TGTGCCAGCAGTCCTAGGGACAGGGCAGACCACTATGGCTACACCTTC	CASSPRDRADHYGYTF
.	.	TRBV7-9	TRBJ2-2	TGTGCCGTACAACAACAGGGCGAAGAGTACACCGGGGAGCTGTTTTTT	CAVQQQGEEYTGELFF
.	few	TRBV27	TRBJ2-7	TGTGCCAGCAGTTTTTTAGGATCACCTAACGAGCAGTACTTC	CASSFLGSPNEQYF
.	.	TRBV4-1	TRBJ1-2	TGCGCCAGCAGCCAAGATCCCGAGACGAACTATGGCTACACCTTC	CASSQDPETNYGYTF
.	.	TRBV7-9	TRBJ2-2	TGTGCCAGCAGCTTAGGCGGGACAGCGAACACCGGGGAGCTGTTTTTT	CASSLGGTANTGELFF
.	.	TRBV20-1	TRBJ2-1	TGCAGTGCAAGGCGTCCCAATTACAATGAGCAGTTCTTC	CSARRPNYNEQFF